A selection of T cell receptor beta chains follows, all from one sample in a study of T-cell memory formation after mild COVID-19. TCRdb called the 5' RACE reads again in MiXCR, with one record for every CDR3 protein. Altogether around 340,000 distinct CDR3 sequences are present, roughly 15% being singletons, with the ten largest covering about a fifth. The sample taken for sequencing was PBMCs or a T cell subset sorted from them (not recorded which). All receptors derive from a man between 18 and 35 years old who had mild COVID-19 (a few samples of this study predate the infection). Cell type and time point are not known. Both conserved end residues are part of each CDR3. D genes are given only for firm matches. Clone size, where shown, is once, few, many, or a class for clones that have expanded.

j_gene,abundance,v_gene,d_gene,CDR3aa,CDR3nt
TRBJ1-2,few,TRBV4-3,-,CASSQGRQNYGYTF,TGCGCCAGCAGCCAGGGGCGACAGAACTATGGCTACACCTTC
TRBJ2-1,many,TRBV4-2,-,CASSQRWDFNEQFF,TGTGCCAGCAGCCAACGCTGGGACTTCAATGAGCAGTTCTTC
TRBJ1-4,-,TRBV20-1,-,CSARNNEKLFF,TGCAGTGCTAGGAATAATGAAAAACTGTTTTTT
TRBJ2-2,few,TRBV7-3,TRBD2,CASSLTGGGTGELFF,TGTGCCAGCAGCTTAACCGGGGGGGGCACCGGGGAGCTGTTTTTT
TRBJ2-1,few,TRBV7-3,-,CASHGLNLHNEQFF,TGTGCCAGCCACGGGCTAAACCTCCACAATGAGCAGTTCTTC
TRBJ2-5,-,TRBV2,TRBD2,CASPGGETQYF,TGTGCCAGCCCGGGGGGAGAGACCCAGTACTTC
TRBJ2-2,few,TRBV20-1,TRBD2,CSASSSGGTNTGELFF,TGCAGTGCTAGTTCTAGCGGGGGGACGAACACCGGGGAGCTGTTTTTT
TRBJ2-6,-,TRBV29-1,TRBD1,CSVTTGAGANVLTF,TGCAGCGTTACGACAGGGGCTGGGGCCAACGTCCTGACTTTC
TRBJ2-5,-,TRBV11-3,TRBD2,CASSRGLAGPQETQYF,TGTGCCAGCAGCCGAGGACTAGCGGGCCCACAAGAGACCCAGTACTTC
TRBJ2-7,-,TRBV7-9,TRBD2,CASSPGRAYEQYF,TGTGCCAGCAGCCCCGGGAGGGCCTACGAGCAGTACTTC
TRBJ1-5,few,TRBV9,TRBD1,CASSVEGRGRVSPQHF,TGTGCCAGCAGCGTAGAGGGCAGGGGGCGGGTATCGCCCCAGCATTTT
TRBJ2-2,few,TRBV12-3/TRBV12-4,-,CASSRNANTGELFF,TGTGCCAGCAGCAGGAACGCGAACACCGGGGAGCTGTTTTTT
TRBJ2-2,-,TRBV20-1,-,CSAIGEGLNTGELFF,TGCAGTGCTATCGGCGAGGGGCTGAACACCGGGGAGCTGTTTTTT
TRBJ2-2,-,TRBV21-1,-,CASRARSGSGTGELFF,TGTGCCAGCAGAGCAAGGTCCGGGAGTGGCACCGGGGAGCTGTTTTTT
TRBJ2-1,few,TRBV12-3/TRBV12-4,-,CASRVARGEQFF,TGTGCCAGCCGAGTGGCGCGCGGTGAGCAGTTCTTC
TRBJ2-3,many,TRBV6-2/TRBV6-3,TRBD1,CASRKPGQGTDTQYF,TGTGCCAGCAGGAAACCGGGACAGGGCACAGATACGCAGTATTTT
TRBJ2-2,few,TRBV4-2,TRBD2,CASSQERLAANTGELFF,TGTGCCAGCAGCCAAGAACGTCTAGCGGCGAACACCGGGGAGCTGTTTTTT
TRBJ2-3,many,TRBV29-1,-,CSVSGDTDTQYF,TGCAGCGTTTCAGGGGACACAGATACGCAGTATTTT
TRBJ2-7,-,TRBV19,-,CASSSEAQGGSSEQYF,TGTGCCAGTAGCTCCGAGGCACAGGGTGGTTCCAGCGAGCAGTACTTC
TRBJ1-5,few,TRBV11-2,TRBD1,CASSLVQGGNQPQHF,TGTGCCAGCAGCTTGGTACAGGGGGGCAATCAGCCCCAGCATTTT
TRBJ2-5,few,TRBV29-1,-,CSVVFMAPGETQYF,TGCAGCGTTGTATTCATGGCCCCGGGAGAGACCCAGTACTTC
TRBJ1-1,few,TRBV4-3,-,CASSQGRARGTEAFF,TGCGCCAGCAGCCAAGGGAGGGCTCGGGGCACTGAAGCTTTCTTT
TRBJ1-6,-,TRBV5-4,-,CASSFNPGPANSPLHF,TGTGCCAGCAGCTTTAACCCGGGGCCCGCAAATTCACCCCTCCACTTT
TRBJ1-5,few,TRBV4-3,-,CASSQSFTAYSNQPQHF,TGCGCCAGCAGCCAAAGCTTCACGGCCTATAGCAATCAGCCCCAGCATTTT
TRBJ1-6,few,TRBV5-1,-,CASSLGDDSPLHF,TGCGCCAGCAGCTTGGGAGACGACTCACCCCTCCACTTT